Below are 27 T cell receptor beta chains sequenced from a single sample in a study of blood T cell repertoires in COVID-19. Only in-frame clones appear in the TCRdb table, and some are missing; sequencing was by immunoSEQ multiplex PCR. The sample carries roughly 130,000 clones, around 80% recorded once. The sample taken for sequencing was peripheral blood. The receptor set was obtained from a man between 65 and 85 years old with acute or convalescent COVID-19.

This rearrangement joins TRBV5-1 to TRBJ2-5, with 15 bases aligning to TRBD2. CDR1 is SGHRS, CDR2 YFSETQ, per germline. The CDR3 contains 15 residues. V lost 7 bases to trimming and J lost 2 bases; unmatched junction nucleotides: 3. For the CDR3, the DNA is TGCGCCAGCTCCGGACTAGCGGGGGGGCAAGAGACCCAGTACTTC. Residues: CASSGLAGGQETQYF.

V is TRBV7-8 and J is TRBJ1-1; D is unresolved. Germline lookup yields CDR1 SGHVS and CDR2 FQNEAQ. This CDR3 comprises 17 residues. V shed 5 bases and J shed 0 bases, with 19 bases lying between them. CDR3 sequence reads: CASSAMVGGPMNTEAFF. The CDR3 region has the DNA TGTGCCAGCAGCGCGATGGTTGGAGGGCCCATGAACACTGAAGCTTTCTTT.

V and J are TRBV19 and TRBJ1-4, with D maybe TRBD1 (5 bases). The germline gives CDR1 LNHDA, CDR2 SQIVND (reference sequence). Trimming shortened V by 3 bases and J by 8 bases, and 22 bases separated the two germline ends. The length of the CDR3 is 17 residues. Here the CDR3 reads CASSIPPGGTGGEKLFF. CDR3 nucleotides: TGTGCCAGTAGTATTCCTCCCGGCGGGACCGGAGGGGAAAAACTGTTTTTT.

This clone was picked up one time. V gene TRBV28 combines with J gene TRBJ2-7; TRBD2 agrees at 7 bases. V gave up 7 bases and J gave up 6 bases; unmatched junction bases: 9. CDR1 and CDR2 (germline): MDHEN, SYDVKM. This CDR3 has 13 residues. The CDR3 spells CASKGLLAGEQYF. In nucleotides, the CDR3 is TGTGCCAGCAAGGGACTACTAGCCGGCGAGCAGTACTTC.

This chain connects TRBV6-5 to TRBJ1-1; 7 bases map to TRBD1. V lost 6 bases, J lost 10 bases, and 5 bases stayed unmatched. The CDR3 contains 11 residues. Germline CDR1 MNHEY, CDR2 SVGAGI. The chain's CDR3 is CASRRQGRAFF. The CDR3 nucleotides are TGTGCCAGCAGGCGACAGGGACGAGCTTTCTTT.

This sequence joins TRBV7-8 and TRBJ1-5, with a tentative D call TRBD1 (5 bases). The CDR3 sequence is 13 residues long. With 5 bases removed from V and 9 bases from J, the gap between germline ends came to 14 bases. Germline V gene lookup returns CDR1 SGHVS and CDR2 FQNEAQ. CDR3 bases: TGTGCCAGCAGCCTAGACAGCTTAGGGCCCCAGCATTTT. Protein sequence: CASSLDSLGPQHF.

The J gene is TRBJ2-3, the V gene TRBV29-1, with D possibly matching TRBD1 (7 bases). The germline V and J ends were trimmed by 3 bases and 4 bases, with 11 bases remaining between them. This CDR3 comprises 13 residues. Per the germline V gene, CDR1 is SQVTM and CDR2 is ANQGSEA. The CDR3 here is CSVEQGGADTQYF. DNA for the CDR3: TGCAGCGTTGAGCAGGGGGGCGCAGATACGCAGTATTTT.

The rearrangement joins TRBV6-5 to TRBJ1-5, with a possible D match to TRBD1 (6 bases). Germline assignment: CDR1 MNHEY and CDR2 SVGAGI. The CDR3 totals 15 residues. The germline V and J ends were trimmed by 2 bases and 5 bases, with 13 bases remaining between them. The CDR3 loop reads CASSYQGLYDQPQHF. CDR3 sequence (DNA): TGTGCCAGCAGTTACCAGGGGCTCTATGATCAGCCCCAGCATTTT.

DNA for the CDR3: TGTGCCAGCAGCCCCGGGCGGGGGTCCTACAATGAGCAGTTCTTC. It encodes CASSPGRGSYNEQFF. This chain uses TRBV7-9 with TRBJ2-1; 7 nucleotides match TRBD2. V lost 5 bases and J lost 1; bases outside the gene matches: 5. There are 15 residues in the CDR3. Germline lookup yields CDR1 SEHNR and CDR2 FQNEAQ (reference sequence).

CDR3 DNA: TGTGCCAGCACCCAGACAGTCAAGGGTGGCTACACCTTC. Translated, it gives CASTQTVKGGYTF. The chain couples TRBV28 to TRBJ1-2, with a weak D call TRBD1 (5 bases). Germline CDR1 and CDR2: MDHEN and SYDVKM. Trimming shortened V by 7 bases and J by 7 bases, and 16 bases separated the two germline ends. The length of the CDR3 is 13 residues.

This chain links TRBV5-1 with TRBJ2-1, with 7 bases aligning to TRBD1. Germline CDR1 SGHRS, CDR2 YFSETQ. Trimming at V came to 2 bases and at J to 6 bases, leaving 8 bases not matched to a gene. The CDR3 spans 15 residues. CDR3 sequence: CASSLGQANLNEQFF. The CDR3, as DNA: TGCGCCAGCAGCTTAGGACAGGCTAACCTCAATGAGCAGTTCTTC.

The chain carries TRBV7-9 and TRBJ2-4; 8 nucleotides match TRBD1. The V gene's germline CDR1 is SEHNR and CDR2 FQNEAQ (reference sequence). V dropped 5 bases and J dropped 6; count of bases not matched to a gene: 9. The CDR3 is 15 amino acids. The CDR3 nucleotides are TGTGCCAGCAGCCATACGGACAGGGCTACAAACATTCAGTACTTC. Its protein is CASSHTDRATNIQYF.

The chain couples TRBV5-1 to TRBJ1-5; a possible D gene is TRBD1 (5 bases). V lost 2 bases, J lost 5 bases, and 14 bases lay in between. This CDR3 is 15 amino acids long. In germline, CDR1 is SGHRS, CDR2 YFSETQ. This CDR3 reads CASSLGPGNHQPQHF. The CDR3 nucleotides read TGCGCCAGCAGCTTAGGTCCAGGGAACCATCAGCCCCAGCATTTT.

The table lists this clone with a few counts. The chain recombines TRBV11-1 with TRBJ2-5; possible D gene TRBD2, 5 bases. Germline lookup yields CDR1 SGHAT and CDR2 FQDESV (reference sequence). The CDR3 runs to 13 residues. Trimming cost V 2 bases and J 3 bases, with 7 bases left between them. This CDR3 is CASSLTRKETQYF. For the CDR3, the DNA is TGTGCCAGCAGCTTAACTAGAAAAGAGACCCAGTACTTC.

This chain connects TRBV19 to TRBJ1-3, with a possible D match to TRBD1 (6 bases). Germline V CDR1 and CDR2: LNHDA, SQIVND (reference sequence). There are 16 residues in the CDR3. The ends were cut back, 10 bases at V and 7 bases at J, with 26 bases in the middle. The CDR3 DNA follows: TGTGCCACCGTAGGACCGGGACAACCTAGAGCGAACACCATATATTTT. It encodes CATVGPGQPRANTIYF.

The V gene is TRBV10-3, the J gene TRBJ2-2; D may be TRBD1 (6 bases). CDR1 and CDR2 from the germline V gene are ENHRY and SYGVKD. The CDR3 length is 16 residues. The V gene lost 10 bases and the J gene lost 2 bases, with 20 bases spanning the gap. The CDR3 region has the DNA TGTGCCACCGGTCCCTTCAGGGGCGCAAACACCGGGGAGCTGTTTTTT. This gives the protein CATGPFRGANTGELFF.

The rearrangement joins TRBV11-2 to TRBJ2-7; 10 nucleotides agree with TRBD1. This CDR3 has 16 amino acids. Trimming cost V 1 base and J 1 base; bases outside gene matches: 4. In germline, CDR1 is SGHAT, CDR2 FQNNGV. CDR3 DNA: TGTGCCAGCAGCTTAGCTGGACAGGGGGGATCCTACGAGCAGTACTTC. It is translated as CASSLAGQGGSYEQYF.

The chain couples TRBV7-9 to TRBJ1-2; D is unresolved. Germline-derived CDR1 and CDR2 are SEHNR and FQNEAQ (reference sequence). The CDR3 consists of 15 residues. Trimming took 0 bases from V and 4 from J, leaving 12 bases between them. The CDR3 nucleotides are TGTGCCAGCAGCTTAGCAGCCACCCCGGGCTATGGCTACACCTTC. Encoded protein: CASSLAATPGYGYTF.

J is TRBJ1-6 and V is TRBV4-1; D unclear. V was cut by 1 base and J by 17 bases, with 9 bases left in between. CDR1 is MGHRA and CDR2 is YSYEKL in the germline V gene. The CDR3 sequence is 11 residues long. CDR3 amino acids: CASSQGTRFHF. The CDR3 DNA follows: TGCGCCAGCAGCCAAGGTACCCGGTTCCACTTT.

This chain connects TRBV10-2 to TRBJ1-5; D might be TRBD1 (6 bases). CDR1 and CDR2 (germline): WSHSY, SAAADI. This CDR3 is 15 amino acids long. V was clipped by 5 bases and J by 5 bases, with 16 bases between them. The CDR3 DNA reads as TGCGCCAGCAGTCGGACAGCTCAAATGGATCAGCCCCAGCATTTT. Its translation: CASSRTAQMDQPQHF.

CDR3 residues: CASSQLAGANEQFF. CDR3 sequence (DNA): TGTGCCAGCAGCCAACTAGCGGGAGCGAATGAGCAGTTCTTC. The chain uses TRBV3-1 (or the pseudogene TRBV3-2) and TRBJ2-1, with 10 bases fitting TRBD2. J was trimmed by 7 bases and V by 2 bases; bases with no gene match: 2. Germline lookup yields CDR1 LGHDT and CDR2 YNNKEL (reference sequence). The CDR3 has 14 residues.

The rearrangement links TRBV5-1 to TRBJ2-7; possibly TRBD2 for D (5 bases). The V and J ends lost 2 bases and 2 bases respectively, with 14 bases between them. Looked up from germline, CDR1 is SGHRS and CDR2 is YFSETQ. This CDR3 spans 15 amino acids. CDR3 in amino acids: CASSLKGGATYEQYF. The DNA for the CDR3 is TGCGCCAGCAGCTTAAAAGGAGGAGCAACCTACGAGCAGTACTTC.

The DNA for the CDR3 is TGTGCCAGTAGTATGCTGGACAGGGGCTACGAGCAGTACTTC. Translating gives CASSMLDRGYEQYF. This chain connects TRBV19 to TRBJ2-7; 9 bases align to TRBD1. The CDR3 is 14 residues long. Per the germline V gene, CDR1 is LNHDA and CDR2 is SQIVND (reference sequence). The junction had 3 bases not matched to a gene; V was cut back by 3 bases and J by 3 bases.

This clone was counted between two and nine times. In DNA, the CDR3 is TGTGCCAGCAGCCCGACAGGGGGCACCGGGGAGCTGTTTTTT. This translates into CASSPTGGTGELFF. The chain uses TRBV7-9 and TRBJ2-2; the match to TRBD1 covers 9 bases. Per the germline V gene, CDR1 is SEHNR and CDR2 is FQNEAQ (reference sequence). This CDR3 is built from 14 residues. V was pared by 5 bases and J by 4 bases, with 2 bases of the junction left unmatched.

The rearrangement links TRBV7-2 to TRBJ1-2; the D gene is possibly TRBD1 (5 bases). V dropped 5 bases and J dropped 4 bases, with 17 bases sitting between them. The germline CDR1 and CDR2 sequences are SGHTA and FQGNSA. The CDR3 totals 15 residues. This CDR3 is CASSVTQGRIYGYTF. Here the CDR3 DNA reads TGTGCCAGCAGCGTAACCCAGGGCCGTATCTATGGCTACACCTTC.

The CDR3 region is CASSYSYDRVPYGYTF. The DNA of the CDR3 is TGTGCCAGCAGTTACTCATATGACAGGGTCCCCTATGGCTACACCTTC. This sequence joins TRBV6-5 and TRBJ1-2; 7 nucleotides match TRBD1. The CDR3 is made up of 16 amino acids. V trimming: 0 bases; J trimming: 4 bases; junction bases outside the gene matches: 8. Germline assignment: CDR1 MNHEY and CDR2 SVGAGI.

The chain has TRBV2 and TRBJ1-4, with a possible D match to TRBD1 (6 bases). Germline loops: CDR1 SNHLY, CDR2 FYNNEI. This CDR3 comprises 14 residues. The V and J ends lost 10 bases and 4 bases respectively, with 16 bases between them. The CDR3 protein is CATARTGLNEKLFF. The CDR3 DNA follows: TGTGCCACGGCCCGCACAGGGCTTAATGAAAAACTGTTTTTT.